A selection of T cell receptor beta chains follows, all from one sample in a study of cytomegalovirus exposure and HLA in healthy donors. TCRdb's table, derived via immunoSEQ multiplex PCR, lists solely in-frame clones and lacks some. The sample lists roughly 130,000 clones; about 88% were seen once. The sequenced sample was PBMCs. These receptors were collected from a man aged 30 to 45 in good health and CMV-seronegative. Each CDR3 is given with its conserved first and last residue. The order of the fields is D gene, V gene, clone size, J gene, CDR3 DNA, CDR3 protein. The D gene is left open where the match is weak. Clone size is given for some rows only: seen once, a few or many times, or a class if the clone is expanded.

d_gene: TRBD2; v_gene: TRBV9; abundance: -; j_gene: TRBJ2-2; CDR3nt: TGTGCCAGCAGCGCCGGGGGGAGCCTCACGGGCGGGGAGCTGTTTTTT; CDR3aa: CASSAGGSLTGGELFF
d_gene: -; v_gene: TRBV19; abundance: -; j_gene: TRBJ1-1; CDR3nt: TGTGCCAGCAAAATTCCAGGACAGCTGAACACTGAAGCTTTCTTT; CDR3aa: CASKIPGQLNTEAFF
d_gene: -; v_gene: TRBV14; abundance: -; j_gene: TRBJ2-7; CDR3nt: TGTGCCAGCAGCCAGGCCCCGGGAAGTTACTACGAGCAGTACTTC; CDR3aa: CASSQAPGSYYEQYF
d_gene: TRBD1; v_gene: TRBV30; abundance: -; j_gene: TRBJ1-4; CDR3nt: TGTGCCTGGGAGACAGGGGCTGGTGAAAAACTGTTTTTT; CDR3aa: CAWETGAGEKLFF
d_gene: -; v_gene: TRBV2; abundance: -; j_gene: TRBJ2-7; CDR3nt: TGTGCCAGCAGTGAGCGATACTACGAGCAGTACTTC; CDR3aa: CASSERYYEQYF
d_gene: TRBD1; v_gene: TRBV30; abundance: -; j_gene: TRBJ1-3; CDR3nt: TGTGCCTCCTCCGGGACAGGGCGAAACACCATATATTTT; CDR3aa: CASSGTGRNTIYF
d_gene: -; v_gene: TRBV5-5; abundance: -; j_gene: TRBJ2-7; CDR3nt: TGTGCCAGCAGCTCTCGTCCGGGACTTCTGTACGAGCAGTACTTC; CDR3aa: CASSSRPGLLYEQYF
d_gene: -; v_gene: TRBV29-1; abundance: -; j_gene: TRBJ1-1; CDR3nt: TGCAGCGTTGGTCTAGCGGGGGCCGCTGAAGCTTTCTTT; CDR3aa: CSVGLAGAAEAFF
d_gene: TRBD2; v_gene: TRBV2; abundance: -; j_gene: TRBJ2-7; CDR3nt: TGTGCCAGCAGTGAATGGGGGCCTAGCGGGAGGGCCTTTTACGAGCAGTACTTC; CDR3aa: CASSEWGPSGRAFYEQYF
d_gene: -; v_gene: TRBV6-1; abundance: -; j_gene: TRBJ2-7; CDR3nt: TGTGCCAGCAGTGTTGAGCCTATGAAACCCTACGAGCAGTACTTC; CDR3aa: CASSVEPMKPYEQYF
d_gene: TRBD2; v_gene: TRBV9; abundance: -; j_gene: TRBJ2-1; CDR3nt: TGTGCCAGCAGCGTAGCTTCTATGGCGGGAGGAGAGCAGTTCTTC; CDR3aa: CASSVASMAGGEQFF
d_gene: TRBD1; v_gene: TRBV6-4; abundance: few; j_gene: TRBJ1-1; CDR3nt: TGTGCCAGCAGTGACGGGGACAGGACTGAAGCTTTCTTT; CDR3aa: CASSDGDRTEAFF
d_gene: -; v_gene: TRBV2; abundance: once; j_gene: TRBJ2-5; CDR3nt: TGTGCCAGCACCCTAGTGTACCAAGAGACCCAGTACTTC; CDR3aa: CASTLVYQETQYF
d_gene: -; v_gene: TRBV23-1; abundance: -; j_gene: TRBJ1-2; CDR3nt: TGCGCCAGCAGTACGGTTCAGGCGGGCCCGGATGGCTACACCTTC; CDR3aa: CASSTVQAGPDGYTF
d_gene: -; v_gene: TRBV5-4; abundance: -; j_gene: TRBJ2-2; CDR3nt: TGTGCCAGCAGCCGTGACAGGACGAACACCGGGGAGCTGTTTTTT; CDR3aa: CASSRDRTNTGELFF
d_gene: TRBD2; v_gene: TRBV5-5; abundance: -; j_gene: TRBJ2-7; CDR3nt: TGTGCCAGCAGCCCGTCGACTAGCGGGGGCATCGAGCAGTACTTC; CDR3aa: CASSPSTSGGIEQYF
d_gene: -; v_gene: TRBV28; abundance: -; j_gene: TRBJ2-5; CDR3nt: TGTGCCAGCAGTTCCGGATTCCGCCGGGGGGAGACCCAGTACTTC; CDR3aa: CASSSGFRRGETQYF
d_gene: TRBD1; v_gene: TRBV5-4; abundance: -; j_gene: TRBJ2-7; CDR3nt: TGTGCCAGCAGGGTGGGACAGGGGGGCGAGCAGTACTTC; CDR3aa: CASRVGQGGEQYF
d_gene: -; v_gene: TRBV27; abundance: -; j_gene: TRBJ2-3; CDR3nt: TGTGCCAGCAGTTTAGGACAGCTCACAGATACGCAGTATTTT; CDR3aa: CASSLGQLTDTQYF
d_gene: TRBD1; v_gene: TRBV5-1; abundance: -; j_gene: TRBJ1-1; CDR3nt: TGCGCCAGCAGCTTGGTGGGACAGCCTGAAGCTTTCTTT; CDR3aa: CASSLVGQPEAFF
d_gene: -; v_gene: TRBV10-2; abundance: -; j_gene: TRBJ1-1; CDR3nt: TGCGCCACCCTGGGGCCTCCGAACACTGAAGCTTTCTTT; CDR3aa: CATLGPPNTEAFF
d_gene: TRBD2; v_gene: TRBV11-1; abundance: -; j_gene: TRBJ2-3; CDR3nt: TGTGCCAGCAGCTCGACTAGCGGGAGTGGCACAGATACGCAGTATTTT; CDR3aa: CASSSTSGSGTDTQYF
d_gene: -; v_gene: TRBV6-1; abundance: -; j_gene: TRBJ2-1; CDR3nt: TGTGCCAGCAGTGATCCGTGGGCGTACTCCTACAATGAGCAGTTCTTC; CDR3aa: CASSDPWAYSYNEQFF
d_gene: TRBD1; v_gene: TRBV2; abundance: few; j_gene: TRBJ2-3; CDR3nt: TGTGCCAGCAGTGTAGGGGGCAAGACAGATACGCAGTATTTT; CDR3aa: CASSVGGKTDTQYF
d_gene: TRBD1; v_gene: TRBV29-1; abundance: -; j_gene: TRBJ1-1; CDR3nt: TGCAGCGTCGGACAGGGGAACACTGAAGCTTTCTTT; CDR3aa: CSVGQGNTEAFF
d_gene: -; v_gene: TRBV5-4; abundance: -; j_gene: TRBJ2-7; CDR3nt: TGTGCCAGCAGCTCAGGACAGGTACGGGGGGAGCAGTACTTC; CDR3aa: CASSSGQVRGEQYF
d_gene: TRBD1; v_gene: TRBV25-1; abundance: -; j_gene: TRBJ1-1; CDR3nt: TGTGCCAGCAGGGTCCCAGGGGGACCTGAAGCTTTCTTT; CDR3aa: CASRVPGGPEAFF